This entry is about one TCR beta chain. Its antigen is undetermined. These data originate in a study of T cell responses to AZD1222 COVID-19 vaccine. V was trimmed by 4 bases and J by 5 bases, leaving 11 bases between them. Per the germline V gene, CDR1 is MGHRA and CDR2 is YSYEKL. The CDR3 contains 14 residues. Points from the study as a whole: Repertoires were sampled only after the peak T cell response.

Produced via immunoSEQ multiplex PCR; TCRdb's table is partial and in-frame only. Among 100,000 to 150,000 clones listed, under 85% were seen once. This receptor was taken from an adult in good health. The chain employs TRBV4-1 and TRBJ1-4, with D unclear. Sequenced material: peripheral blood, taken on day 0 of AZD1222 vaccination. In DNA, the CDR3 is TGCGCCAGCAGCCCCTCGGAGCTCAATGAAAAACTGTTTTTT. Translated, it gives CASSPSELNEKLFF.